What follows are 16 T cell receptor beta chains derived from one specimen sequenced in a study of CD8+ T cells in alopecia areata. Documented treatment: oral pan-JAK inhibitor, 5-10 mg twice daily. It was cDNA, reverse transcribed from extracted RNA, that served as the sequencing template. The assay was immunoSEQ multiplex PCR, and TCRdb's table has in-frame clones only and misses some. The data show about 97,000 clones, about three fifths seen once. The specimen was CD8+ T cells sorted from blood, collected at approximately week 60, from a patient treated with tofacitinib. The origin of the receptors is a human donor with alopecia areata.

The table lists this clone with a count of one. The chain has TRBV7-9 and TRBJ1-4; D is possibly TRBD1 (5 bases). V gave up 6 bases and J gave up 6 bases, with 17 bases separating them. Germline assignment: CDR1 SEHNR and CDR2 FQNEAQ (reference sequence). The length of the CDR3 is 15 residues. The CDR3 bases are TGTGCCAGCAGACTTAACGGGGACTCTTATGAAAAACTGTTTTTT. Translating it yields CASRLNGDSYEKLFF.

The chain joins TRBV10-3 to TRBJ2-3, with TRBD1 matching over 9 bases. The CDR3 runs 15 residues. V was pared by 6 bases and J by 8 bases, with 12 bases of the junction left unmatched. Germline V CDR1 and CDR2: ENHRY, SYGVKD. The CDR3 DNA is TGTGCCATCAGGGGCGCACAGGGGGCTATGGCTACGCAGTATTTT. Protein product: CAIRGAQGAMATQYF.

This sequence joins TRBV30 and TRBJ2-1; D possibly corresponds to TRBD1 (8 bases). CDR1 is GTSNPN, CDR2 SVGIG, per germline (reference sequence). The CDR3 is made up of 15 amino acids. V lost 5 bases to trimming and J lost 2 bases, with 16 bases between them. CDR3 loop: CAWGSTGGAYNEQFF. The DNA of the CDR3 is TGTGCCTGGGGTTCTACAGGGGGGGCCTACAATGAGCAGTTCTTC.

This chain connects TRBV2 to TRBJ2-5, with D perhaps TRBD2 (5 bases). The CDR3 runs to 14 residues. V shed 5 bases and J shed 2 bases, with 12 bases lying between them. CDR1 and CDR2 from the germline V gene are SNHLY and FYNNEI. CDR3 region: CASSTTRPQETQYF. DNA for the CDR3: TGTGCCAGCAGTACTACTAGGCCACAAGAGACCCAGTACTTC. The full variable domain, its missing parts supplied by reference TRBV2 and TRBJ2-5, is EPEVTQTPSHQVTQMGQEVILRCVPISNHLYFYWYRQILGQKVEFLVSFYNNEISEKSEIFDDQFSVERPDGSNFTLKIRSTKLEDSAMYFCASSTTRPQETQYFGPGTRLLVL.

This clone is a singleton in its sample. The chain is built from TRBV4-1 and TRBJ1-5; 8 bases match TRBD1. Germline trimming cut 2 bases from V and 4 bases from J; bases unmatched to any gene: 1. The V gene's germline CDR1 is MGHRA and CDR2 YSYEKL. This CDR3 has 14 residues. The CDR3 nucleotides read TGCGCCAGCAGCCAAAGACAGGGGAATCAGCCCCAGCATTTT. Residues: CASSQRQGNQPQHF.

Regarding this clone: The conserved closing phenylalanine or tryptophan is absent in this CDR3, likely reflecting a read error. The DNA is left out, because the CDR3 cannot be placed on it with certainty; the CDR3 is given as TCRdb lists it. This chain connects TRBV19 to TRBJ1-1; TRBD1, as called in the table, went unchecked against the DNA. Inclusive of both ends, the CDR3 amounts to 13 amino acids. The germline V gene has CDR1 LNHDA and CDR2 SQIVND (reference sequence). The CDR3 loop reads CASSSKTVPGHRC.

This clone was counted only a few times. The CDR3 nucleotides are TGTGCCAGCAGCTCCCTACGTTTCTGGATTGAGCAGTTCTTC. This codes for CASSSLRFWIEQFF. The chain has TRBV7-9 and TRBJ2-1; unclear D gene. Germline assignment: CDR1 SEHNR and CDR2 FQNEAQ (reference sequence). With 4 bases removed from V and 9 bases from J, the gap between germline ends came to 16 bases. The CDR3 runs 14 residues.

The chain is built from TRBV25-1 and TRBJ1-3; D is unresolved. Deletions cut 6 bases from V and 4 bases from J, with 10 bases between. Germline CDR1 MGHDK, CDR2 SYGVNS. The CDR3 runs to 13 residues. CDR3 DNA sequence: TGTGCCAGCAGGGACGCGCGGGGAAACACCATATATTTT. Protein product: CASRDARGNTIYF.

The J gene is TRBJ2-7, the V gene TRBV4-1, with TRBD2 identical over 7 bases. Losses at the gene ends were 5 bases for V and 4 bases for J; bases not matched to a gene: 14. CDR1 and CDR2 (germline): MGHRA, YSYEKL. The CDR3 extends over 16 amino acids. This CDR3 is CASSSAPSGNNYEQYF. For the CDR3, the DNA is TGCGCCAGCAGCTCGGCGCCTAGCGGCAACAATTACGAGCAGTACTTC.

V is TRBV2 and J is TRBJ1-5, with a tentative D call TRBD1 (5 bases). Germline-derived CDR1 and CDR2 are SNHLY and FYNNEI. The CDR3 spans 14 residues. Between the trimmed V and J ends, which lost 4 bases and 2 bases, there was a span of 9 bases. The CDR3 DNA reads as TGTGCCAGCAGTGGGGGGAAGGGCAATCAGCCCCAGCATTTT. Translated: CASSGGKGNQPQHF.

The sample holds a few counts of this clone. The CDR3 region is CASGGAEQYF. DNA for the CDR3: TGTGCCAGCGGGGGGGCCGAGCAGTACTTC. The rearrangement links TRBV6-5 to TRBJ2-7; D might be TRBD2 (7 bases). The germline CDR1 and CDR2 sequences are MNHEY and SVGAGI. V lost 8 bases, J lost 6 bases, and 8 bases lay in between. The CDR3 length is 10 residues.

The chain joins TRBV4-1 to TRBJ2-5; D may be TRBD1 (5 bases). The CDR3 totals 15 residues. Per the germline V gene, CDR1 is MGHRA and CDR2 is YSYEKL. V was clipped by 0 bases and J by 0 bases, with 8 bases between them. In DNA form, the CDR3 reads TGCGCCAGCAGCCAAGAACGCAGGGACCAAGAGACCCAGTACTTC. Its translation is CASSQERRDQETQYF.

V gene TRBV2 combines with J gene TRBJ2-4, with D hard to call. The CDR3 runs 15 residues. Germline-derived CDR1 and CDR2 are SNHLY and FYNNEI. Trimming cost V 1 base and J 3 bases, with 10 bases left between them. This CDR3 is CASSEVEQHKNIQYF. CDR3 sequence (DNA): TGTGCCAGCAGTGAAGTAGAACAGCACAAAAACATTCAGTACTTC.

The chain has TRBV5-6 and TRBJ2-2; D is perhaps TRBD2 (6 bases). Per germline, CDR1 SGHDT and CDR2 YYEEEE. The CDR3 spans 17 residues. V shed 9 bases and J shed 6 bases, with 27 bases lying between them. CDR3 protein: CATARWGGAVSAGELFF. As DNA, the CDR3 is TGTGCCACCGCTCGGTGGGGAGGAGCCGTATCGGCCGGGGAGCTGTTTTTT.

The chain recombines TRBV5-1 with TRBJ2-7; D is perhaps TRBD1 (6 bases). Trimming took off 0 bases at V and 6 bases at J, with 16 bases between the two ends. This CDR3 has 15 amino acids. The germline V gene has CDR1 SGHRS and CDR2 YFSETQ. The CDR3 sequence is CASSLGDTGTAEQYF. The CDR3 DNA follows: TGCGCCAGCAGCTTGGGGGACACAGGGACGGCCGAGCAGTACTTC.

The J gene is TRBJ1-2, the V gene TRBV4-1, with D possibly matching TRBD1 (6 bases). Trimming left V 1 base short and J 6 bases short, with 12 bases between. From germline, CDR1 is MGHRA and CDR2 YSYEKL. The CDR3 runs 14 residues. The CDR3 DNA reads TGCGCCAGCAGCCAAGGATCAGGGGCGGATGGCTACACCTTC. Amino acids: CASSQGSGADGYTF.